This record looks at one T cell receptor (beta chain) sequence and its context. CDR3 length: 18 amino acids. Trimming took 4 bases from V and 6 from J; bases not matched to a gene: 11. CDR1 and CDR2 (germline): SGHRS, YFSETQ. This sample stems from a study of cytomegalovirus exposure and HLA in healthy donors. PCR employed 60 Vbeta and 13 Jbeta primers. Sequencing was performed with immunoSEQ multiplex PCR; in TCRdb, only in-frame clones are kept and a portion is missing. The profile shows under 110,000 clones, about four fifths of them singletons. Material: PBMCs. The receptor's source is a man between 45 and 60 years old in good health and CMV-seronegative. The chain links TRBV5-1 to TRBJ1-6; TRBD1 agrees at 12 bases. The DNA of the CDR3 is TGCGCCAGCAGCCACGGGCCGGGACAGGGGGCTGGTAATTCACCCCTCCACTTT. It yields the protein CASSHGPGQGAGNSPLHF.